The text below deals with one T cell receptor (beta chain). Its antigen is currently unknown. The CDR3 has 17 amino acids. V dropped 1 base and J dropped 1 base, with 17 bases sitting between them. Germline-derived CDR1 and CDR2 are LGHNA and YNFKEQ. This sample is part of a study of brain T cells in children with intractable seizures. Study-level findings and limits: Patients' HCMV serostatus was unknown; virus specificity rests on CDR3 similarity alone. Pre- and post-surgery blood differed in depth, so pre-surgery absences may be undersampling.

Using immunoSEQ multiplex PCR, the repertoire was profiled, and TCRdb retains in-frame clones only, with some absent. The sample holds 300,000 to 400,000 clones, over 85% seen once. Time point noted: blood from clinic visit 5 months post-surgery; TSC patient then seizure free. Surgery cases with the highest brain T cell transcript signatures were chosen for sequencing. Pre-surgery treatment included at least one anti-epileptic drug. The chain uses TRBV4-2 and TRBJ2-7; TRBD2 is a possible D gene (5 bases). This clonotype was obtained from a boy in the first two years of life with tuberous sclerosis and intractable seizures. The source was peripheral blood, collected 4 to 6 months after surgery. As DNA, the CDR3 is TGTGCCAGCAGCCAAGTTAGTTCGAGGGAGTCTTCCTACGAGCAGTACTTC. It specifies CASSQVSSRESSYEQYF.